Following are 16 T cell receptor beta chains from one sample sequenced in a study of shared clonotypes between healthy human individuals. Profiling relied on immunoSEQ multiplex PCR, and the TCRdb table lists in-frame clones only, not all of them. The sample has 550,000 to 800,000 clones, around 90% seen once. Sequencing used memory CD8+ T cells from PBMCs. Subset noted: CD45RO+ cells pooled with CCR7-negative TemRA cells. These receptors were obtained from a young man in good health. Some clones in this sample may be carry-over from other donors' samples.

V and J are TRBV7-6 and TRBJ2-3; the D call may be TRBD1 or TRBD2 (5 bases each). Trimming left V 1 base short and J 2 bases short, with 10 bases between. Germline values: CDR1 SGHVS, CDR2 FNYEAQ. CDR3 length: 15 residues. CDR3 region: CASSLGDGNTDTQYF. CDR3 nucleotide sequence: TGTGCCAGCAGCTTAGGGGACGGAAACACAGATACGCAGTATTTT. Supplemented by reference TRBV7-6 and TRBJ2-3, the full variable domain reads GAGVSQSPRYKVTKRGQDVALRCDPISGHVSLYWYRQALGQGPEFLTYFNYEAQQDKSGLPNDRFSAERPEGSISTLTIQRTEQRDSAMYRCASSLGDGNTDTQYFGPGTRLTVL.

V is TRBV19 and J is TRBJ2-2; D is uncertain. Germline loops: CDR1 LNHDA, CDR2 SQIVND (reference sequence). The CDR3 has 17 residues. Trimming cost V 9 bases and J 0 bases, with 20 bases left between them. Here the CDR3 DNA reads TGTGCCAGCACCGTATGGTCGGGCAGCCCGAACACCGGGGAGCTGTTTTTT. Its translation is CASTVWSGSPNTGELFF.

This clone was detected a few times. The V call is TRBV28, the J call TRBJ2-6, with TRBD1 matching over 9 bases. The CDR3 is made up of 21 amino acids. Germline V lookup: CDR1 MDHEN, CDR2 SYDVKM. The trim removed 5 bases at V and 1 base at J, leaving 18 bases unmatched. This CDR3 reads CASSPGGTRDRVLSGANVLTF. DNA for the CDR3: TGTGCCAGCAGTCCTGGTGGAACCCGGGACAGGGTCTTGTCTGGGGCCAACGTCCTGACTTTC.

The V and J genes are TRBV6-1 and TRBJ1-5, with 7 bases matching TRBD1. V trimming: 3 bases; J trimming: 0 bases; junction bases outside the gene matches: 14. The CDR3 extends over 19 amino acids. Germline CDR1 reads MNHNS; CDR2 reads SASEGT. CDR3 sequence (DNA): TGTGCCAGCAGTGAGGACGTCGACAGGGTCAGTTATAGCAATCAGCCCCAGCATTTT. This gives the protein CASSEDVDRVSYSNQPQHF.

This clone is a singleton in its sample. V is TRBV7-9 and J is TRBJ2-5; the D is unclear. The ends were cut back, 0 bases at V and 1 base at J, with 3 bases in the middle. This CDR3 spans 13 amino acids. CDR1 and CDR2 (germline): SEHNR, FQNEAQ (reference sequence). In nucleotides, the CDR3 is TGTGCCAGCAGCTTAGCGCCCCAAGAGACCCAGTACTTC. It yields the protein CASSLAPQETQYF.

The rearrangement joins TRBV21-1 to TRBJ2-7. TRBV21-1 is a pseudogene locus. The CDR3 sequence is 16 residues long. The CDR3 nucleotides read TGTGCCAGCAGCGCCCGAAACCAGTCCGGCCCCCACGAGCAGTACTTC. It specifies CASSARNQSGPHEQYF.

The chain recombines TRBV4-1 with TRBJ2-7; possibly TRBD1 or TRBD2 for D (5 bases each). Deletions cut 1 base from V and 7 bases from J, with 14 bases between. Germline CDR1 is MGHRA and CDR2 is YSYEKL. The CDR3 contains 14 residues. The CDR3 DNA reads as TGCGCCAGCAGCCAAGGGGACGTGAGGGGAGAGCAGTACTTC. This sequence encodes CASSQGDVRGEQYF.

This clone was seen only a few times. V and J are TRBV27 and TRBJ2-3, with TRBD2 matching 7 bases. CDR3 length: 15 amino acids. Germline V gene data show CDR1 as MNHEY and CDR2 as SMNVEV (reference sequence). Unmatched junction bases numbered 7, after V lost 7 bases and J lost 0 bases. CDR3 DNA: TGTGCCAGCACCCCCGATAGCGGGAGCACAGATACGCAGTATTTT. It is translated as CASTPDSGSTDTQYF.

The chain joins TRBV18 to TRBJ2-3, with D maybe TRBD2 (6 bases). V lost 2 bases and J lost 1, with 13 bases in between. In germline, CDR1 is KGHSH, CDR2 LQKENI. This CDR3 comprises 16 residues. CDR3 sequence reads: CASSPGTRLRTDTQYF. As DNA, the CDR3 is TGTGCCAGCTCACCAGGGACTCGTCTTCGCACAGATACGCAGTATTTT.

This clone was detected once. This chain uses TRBV6-5 with TRBJ2-1; D might be TRBD1 (6 bases). The CDR3 sequence is 15 residues long. Germline V gives CDR1 MNHEY, CDR2 SVGAGI. V was cut by 6 bases and J by 2 bases, with 14 bases left in between. DNA of the CDR3: TGTGCCAGCAGGCCTTCGAGGACAGCCTACAATGAGCAGTTCTTC. Protein: CASRPSRTAYNEQFF.

CDR3 in amino acids: CASSLLRQGHGYTF. The CDR3 DNA sequence: TGTGCCAGCAGTTTACTACGACAGGGCCATGGCTACACCTTC. V is TRBV28 and J is TRBJ1-2; 7 bases fit TRBD1. This CDR3 contains 14 residues. In germline, CDR1 is MDHEN, CDR2 SYDVKM. The V segment lost 2 bases and the J segment 6 bases; nucleotides outside the gene matches: 6.

The rearrangement joins TRBV7-2 to TRBJ2-3, with TRBD2 matching 10 bases. Germline trimming cut 3 bases from V and 6 bases from J; bases unmatched to any gene: 6. The CDR3 covers 15 residues. CDR1 and CDR2 (germline): SGHTA, FQGNSA. CDR3 region: CASSFSGLATDTQYF. Here the CDR3 DNA reads TGTGCCAGCAGCTTCTCGGGACTAGCGACCGATACGCAGTATTTT.

DNA for the CDR3: TGTGCCACTAGGGGGGAAGTAATGAACACTGAAGCTTTCTTT. It translates to CATRGEVMNTEAFF. The chain recombines TRBV10-3 with TRBJ1-1; TRBD1 might be the D (6 bases). The CDR3 is made up of 14 amino acids. Trimming shortened V by 10 bases and J by 0 bases, and 15 bases separated the two germline ends. Germline V CDR1 and CDR2: ENHRY, SYGVKD.

This chain uses TRBV5-4 with TRBJ1-1; 7 bases agree with TRBD1. There are 14 residues in the CDR3. The V and J ends lost 4 bases and 0 bases, in that order; junction bases with no gene match: 3. Germline V gene sequence: CDR1 SGHNT, CDR2 YYREEE (reference sequence). DNA of the CDR3: TGTGCCAGCAGCGACAGGGAGGTGAACACTGAAGCTTTCTTT. Protein: CASSDREVNTEAFF.

The V gene is TRBV6-5, the J gene TRBJ2-7; D unresolved. The CDR3 totals 12 residues. The germline gives CDR1 MNHEY, CDR2 SVGAGI. Trimming stripped 4 bases from V and 5 bases from J, with 9 bases between. The CDR3 region is CASSSLLNEQYF. CDR3 bases: TGTGCCAGCAGTTCCCTTCTTAACGAGCAGTACTTC.

V and J are TRBV6-1 and TRBJ2-7; D is unresolved. Looked up from germline, CDR1 is MNHNS and CDR2 is SASEGT. The CDR3 is 13 residues long. V lost 1 base, J lost 2 bases, and 6 bases lay in between. In DNA form, the CDR3 reads TGTGCCAGCAGTGAAGGCCAGACCTACGAGCAGTACTTC. This codes for CASSEGQTYEQYF.